This TCR beta chain originates from a study of OX40 agonist ivuxolimab in advanced cancers. About the investigation overall: Ivuxolimab was an agonistic, fully human IgG2 monoclonal antibody directed against OX40 (CD134), a costimulatory receptor. Intravenous ivuxolimab was administered to patients every 2 weeks at six dose levels: 0.01, 0.1, 0.3, 1.5, 3 and 10 mg/kg. Among the roughly 52 dose-escalation patients, 19 had hepatocellular carcinoma, roughly 15 melanoma, 9 renal cell carcinoma and 9 head and neck cancer. In the dose-escalation cohort, around four fifths of patients were male, and the mean age was 60 years with a range of roughly 20 to 80. Prior anti-PD-1, anti-PD-L1 or anti-CTLA-4 therapy was permitted, and checkpoint inhibitors had been received by about two fifths of dose-escalation patients. Three dose-escalation patients achieved partial responses, one with hepatocellular carcinoma and two with cutaneous melanoma. Peripheral TCRbeta sequencing aimed to test whether ivuxolimab altered TCR sequence diversity and caused clonal T-cell expansion. The paper describes the monotherapy dose-escalation part (N = 52 patients) of the phase I trial of ivuxolimab.

This clone is a singleton in its sample. No cognate antigen has been identified for it. Nothing much larger sits one base from this clone, and base qualities are not available. Patients with autoimmune disease history or receiving systemic immunosuppression were excluded from the trial. In every dose cohort, peripheral blood was drawn for TCR sequencing at baseline, cycle 4 day 1, and cycle 7 day 1. Samples came from an open-label, multicenter, first-in-human phase I dose-escalation trial of ivuxolimab. Adults with locally advanced or metastatic head and neck squamous cell, hepatocellular, melanoma or renal cell carcinoma were enrolled in the trial. Before TCR sequencing, CD4+ T cells and CD8+ T cells from peripheral blood were sorted into separate populations. Genomic DNA was extracted from sorted cells for sequencing of the TCRbeta CDR3 region. The immunoSEQ Assay was used to sequence the TCRbeta CDR3 regions. TCRdb holds this immuneACCESS table with in-frame rearrangements only. Some clones are missing; in checked studies, unresolved V genes explain under half, and the rest has no known cause. The sample includes about 69,000 clones, with 85% to 90% observed a single time. The ten most abundant clones make up 6% to 7.5% of the sample.

Measured from the cysteine to the phenylalanine, the CDR3 is 16 residues long. The kept DNA is CDR3 alone, 48 bases in frame from the first base. Germline trimming amounts to 1 base on V and 7 bases on J, with 7 as the count of junction bases outside the gene matches. CDR1 and CDR2 are read off the germline V gene (reference sequence) as SGHKS and YYEKEE. Paper-wide results and their limitations: At doses of 0.1 to 3.0 mg/kg, clonal expansion of both CD4+ and CD8+ blood T cells was observed from baseline to week 6. Antigen specificity was not determined for the clonally expanded peripheral T cells. In the 0.1-3.0 mg/kg groups, partial responders had among the lowest normalized peripheral clonal expansion, particularly in CD8+ T cells. Low levels of normalized T-cell clonal expansion were also seen in some nonresponding patients. After ivuxolimab, expanded clones were on average more numerous among CD8+ T cells than among CD4+ T cells.

The starting material was CD4+ or CD8+ T cells sorted from blood, obtained in a trial of the OX40 agonist ivuxolimab. The V gene is TRBV5-5 and the J gene is TRBJ1-4; 10 bases in between match TRBD1. The sequence was obtained from an adult with an advanced solid tumor such as melanoma, head and neck, liver or kidney cancer. The CDR3 in this case is CASSLITGTGAEKLFF. The bases read TGTGCCAGCAGCTTGATAACCGGGACAGGGGCTGAAAAACTGTTTTTT.